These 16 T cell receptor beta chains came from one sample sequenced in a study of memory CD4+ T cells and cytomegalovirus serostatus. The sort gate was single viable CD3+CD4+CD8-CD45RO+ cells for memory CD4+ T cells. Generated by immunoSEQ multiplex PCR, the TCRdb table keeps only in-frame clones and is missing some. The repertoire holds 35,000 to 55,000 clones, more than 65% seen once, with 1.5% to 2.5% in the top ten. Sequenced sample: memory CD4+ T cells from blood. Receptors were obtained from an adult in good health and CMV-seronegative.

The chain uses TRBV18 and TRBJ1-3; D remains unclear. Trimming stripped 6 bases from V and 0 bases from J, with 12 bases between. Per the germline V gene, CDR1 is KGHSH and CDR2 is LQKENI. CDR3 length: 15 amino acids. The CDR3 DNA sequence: TGTGCCAGCTCGGGGTCCCAGAGCTCTGGAAACACCATATATTTT. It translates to CASSGSQSSGNTIYF. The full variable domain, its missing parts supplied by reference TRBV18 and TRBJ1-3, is NAGVMQNPRHLVRRRGQEARLRCSPMKGHSHVYWYRQLPEEGLKFMVYLQKENIIDESGMPKERFSAEFPKEGPSILRIQQVVRGDSAAYFCASSGSQSSGNTIYFGEGSWLTVV.

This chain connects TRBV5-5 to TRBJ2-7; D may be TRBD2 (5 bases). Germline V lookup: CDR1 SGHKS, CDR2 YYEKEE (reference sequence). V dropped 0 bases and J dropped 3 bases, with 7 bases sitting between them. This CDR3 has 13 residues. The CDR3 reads CASSLAADYEQYF. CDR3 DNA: TGTGCCAGCAGCTTGGCAGCGGACTACGAGCAGTACTTC.

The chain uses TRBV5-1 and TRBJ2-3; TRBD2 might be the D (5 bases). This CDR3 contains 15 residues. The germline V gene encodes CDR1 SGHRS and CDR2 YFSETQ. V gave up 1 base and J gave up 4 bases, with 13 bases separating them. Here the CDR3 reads CASSLIVTRSDTQYF. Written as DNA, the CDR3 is TGCGCCAGCAGCTTGATCGTTACTAGATCAGATACGCAGTATTTT.

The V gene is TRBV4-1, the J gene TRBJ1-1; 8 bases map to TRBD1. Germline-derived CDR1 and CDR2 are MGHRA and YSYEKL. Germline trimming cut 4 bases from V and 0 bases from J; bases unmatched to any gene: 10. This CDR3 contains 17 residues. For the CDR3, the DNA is TGCGCCAGCAGCCCGCGGACAGGGAGCCTCATGAACACTGAAGCTTTCTTT. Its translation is CASSPRTGSLMNTEAFF.

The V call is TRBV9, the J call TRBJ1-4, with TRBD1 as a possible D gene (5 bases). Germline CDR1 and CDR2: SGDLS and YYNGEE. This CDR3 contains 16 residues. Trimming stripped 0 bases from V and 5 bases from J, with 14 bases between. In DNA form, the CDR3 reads TGTGCCAGCAGCGTAGACCCCGGGGCAGGGAATGAAAAACTGTTTTTT. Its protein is CASSVDPGAGNEKLFF.

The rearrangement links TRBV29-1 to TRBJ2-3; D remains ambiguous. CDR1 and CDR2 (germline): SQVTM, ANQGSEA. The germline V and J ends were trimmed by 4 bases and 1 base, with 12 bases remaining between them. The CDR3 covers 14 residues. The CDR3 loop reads CSVGVPAGTDTQYF. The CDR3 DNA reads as TGCAGCGTTGGAGTCCCGGCTGGCACAGATACGCAGTATTTT.

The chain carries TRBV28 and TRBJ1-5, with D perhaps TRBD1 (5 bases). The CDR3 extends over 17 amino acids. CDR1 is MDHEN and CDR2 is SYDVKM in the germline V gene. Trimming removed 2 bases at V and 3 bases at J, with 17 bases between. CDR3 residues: CASSLVRRGRVNQPQHF. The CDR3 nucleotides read TGTGCCAGCAGTTTAGTCAGGCGGGGACGAGTCAATCAGCCCCAGCATTTT.

As DNA, the CDR3 is TGTGCCAGCAGCTTGGAGGGGACCTTCAATTCACCCCTCCACTTT. Amino acids: CASSLEGTFNSPLHF. The rearrangement links TRBV7-3 to TRBJ1-6, with a possible D match to TRBD1 (5 bases). The V and J ends lost 3 bases and 7 bases respectively, with 13 bases between them. The CDR3 has 15 amino acids. Per the germline V gene, CDR1 is SGHTA and CDR2 is FQGTGA.

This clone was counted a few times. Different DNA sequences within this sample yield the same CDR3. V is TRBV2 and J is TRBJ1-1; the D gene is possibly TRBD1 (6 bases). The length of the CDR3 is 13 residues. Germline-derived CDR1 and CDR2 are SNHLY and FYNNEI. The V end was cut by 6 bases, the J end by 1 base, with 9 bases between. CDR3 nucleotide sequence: TGTGCCAGCAGCTTACAGGGGAACACTGAAGCTTTCTTT. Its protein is CASSLQGNTEAFF.

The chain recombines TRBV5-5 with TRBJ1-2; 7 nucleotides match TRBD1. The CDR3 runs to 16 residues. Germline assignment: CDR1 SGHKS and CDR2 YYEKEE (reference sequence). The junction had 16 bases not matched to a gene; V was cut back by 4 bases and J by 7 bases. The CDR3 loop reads CASSGFLGQNSGGYTF. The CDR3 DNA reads TGTGCCAGCAGCGGCTTCTTGGGACAGAATTCTGGTGGCTACACCTTC.

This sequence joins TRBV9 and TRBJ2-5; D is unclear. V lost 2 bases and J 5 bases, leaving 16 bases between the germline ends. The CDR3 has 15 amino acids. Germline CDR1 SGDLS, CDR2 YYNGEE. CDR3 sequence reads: CASSVSRHLGETQYF. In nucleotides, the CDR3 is TGTGCCAGCAGCGTGAGCAGACACCTGGGGGAGACCCAGTACTTC.

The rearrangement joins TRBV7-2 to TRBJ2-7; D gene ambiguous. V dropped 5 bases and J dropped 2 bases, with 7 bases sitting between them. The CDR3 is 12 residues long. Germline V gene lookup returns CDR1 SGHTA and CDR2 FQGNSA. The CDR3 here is CASSPLPYEQYF. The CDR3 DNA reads TGTGCCAGCAGCCCCCTTCCCTACGAGCAGTACTTC.

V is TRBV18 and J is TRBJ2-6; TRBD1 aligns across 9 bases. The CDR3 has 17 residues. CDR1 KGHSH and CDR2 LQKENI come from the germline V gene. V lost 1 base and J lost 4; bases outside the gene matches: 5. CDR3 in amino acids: CASSPQTGGAGANVLTF. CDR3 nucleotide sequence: TGTGCCAGCTCACCACAAACAGGGGGCGCCGGGGCCAACGTCCTGACTTTC.

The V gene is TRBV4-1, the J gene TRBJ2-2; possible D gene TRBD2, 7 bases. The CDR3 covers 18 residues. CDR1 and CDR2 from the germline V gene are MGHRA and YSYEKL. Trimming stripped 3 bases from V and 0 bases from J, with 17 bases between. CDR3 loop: CASSHPSGGPTNTGELFF. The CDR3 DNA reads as TGCGCCAGCAGCCATCCCTCCGGGGGGCCAACGAACACCGGGGAGCTGTTTTTT.

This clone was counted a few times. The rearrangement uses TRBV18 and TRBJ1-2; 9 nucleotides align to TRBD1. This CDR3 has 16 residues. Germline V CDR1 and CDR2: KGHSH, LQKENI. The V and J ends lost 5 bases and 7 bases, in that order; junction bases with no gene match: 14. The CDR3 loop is CASSSGTGISSGGYTF. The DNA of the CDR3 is TGTGCCAGCTCATCCGGGACAGGGATCTCCTCTGGTGGCTACACCTTC. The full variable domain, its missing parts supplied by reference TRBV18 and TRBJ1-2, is NAGVMQNPRHLVRRRGQEARLRCSPMKGHSHVYWYRQLPEEGLKFMVYLQKENIIDESGMPKERFSAEFPKEGPSILRIQQVVRGDSAAYFCASSSGTGISSGGYTFGSGTRLTVV.

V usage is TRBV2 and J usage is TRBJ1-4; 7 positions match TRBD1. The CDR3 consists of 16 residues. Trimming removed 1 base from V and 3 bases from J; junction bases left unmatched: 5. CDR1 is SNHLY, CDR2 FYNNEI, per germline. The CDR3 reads CASSEEWGQPNEKLFF. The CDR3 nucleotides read TGTGCCAGCAGTGAAGAGTGGGGACAGCCTAATGAAAAACTGTTTTTT.